These 30 T cell receptor beta chains were sequenced from one sample in a study of blood T cell repertoires in COVID-19. Assay: immunoSEQ multiplex PCR; the TCRdb copy retains only in-frame clones and omits some. The sample holds around 130,000 clones, about 86% seen once. Sequenced sample: PBMCs or T cells enriched from blood (not recorded which). The source of these receptors is a woman aged 45-59 years who had recovered from COVID-19.

The gene calls are TRBV7-9 and TRBJ1-1, with no clear D. The germline V gene has CDR1 SEHNR and CDR2 FQNEAQ (reference sequence). The length of the CDR3 is 18 residues. The ends were cut back, 7 bases at V and 0 bases at J, with 24 bases in the middle. CDR3 residues: CASTLNLDMVNMNTEAFF. CDR3 DNA sequence: TGTGCCAGCACCCTAAATCTTGACATGGTGAATATGAACACTGAAGCTTTCTTT. The whole variable domain, remainder taken from reference TRBV7-9 and TRBJ1-1, is DTGVSQNPRHKITKRGQNVTFRCDPISEHNRLYWYRQTLGQGPEFLTYFQNEAQLEKSRLLSDRFSAERPKGSFSTLEIQRTEQGDSAMYLCASTLNLDMVNMNTEAFFGQGTRLTVV.

This clone was counted between two and nine times. V usage is TRBV2 and J usage is TRBJ2-7; 11 bases match TRBD1. Germline lookup yields CDR1 SNHLY and CDR2 FYNNEI. V was clipped by 7 bases and J by 3 bases; unmatched bases: 8. The CDR3 covers 15 residues. In DNA, the CDR3 is TGTGCCAGCACCCTTGAGGGGACAGGGGGCTACGAGCAGTACTTC. As protein: CASTLEGTGGYEQYF.

Details on this clone: Different DNA sequences within this sample yield the same CDR3. The chain combines TRBV6-5 with TRBJ1-1; possible D gene TRBD1, 6 bases. Germline loops: CDR1 MNHEY, CDR2 SVGAGI. With 2 bases removed from V and 8 bases from J, the gap between germline ends came to 9 bases. The CDR3 consists of 12 residues. The CDR3 bases are TGTGCCAGCAGTTACACGACAGGAGAAGCTTTCTTT. It specifies CASSYTTGEAFF.

The V call is TRBV7-8, the J call TRBJ1-3, with TRBD1 matching 9 bases. Germline V gene data show CDR1 as SGHVS and CDR2 as FQNEAQ. CDR3 length: 14 amino acids. V dropped 11 bases and J dropped 1; count of bases not matched to a gene: 6. For the CDR3, the DNA is TGTGCCTGTACGGACAGGGGATCTGGAAACACCATATATTTT. Protein product: CACTDRGSGNTIYF. The entire variable domain, with the rest obtained from reference TRBV7-8 and TRBJ1-3, is as follows: GAGVSQSPRYKVAKRGQDVALRCDPISGHVSLFWYQQALGQGPEFLTYFQNEAQLDKSGLPSDRFFAERPEGSVSTLKIQRTQQEDSAVYLCACTDRGSGNTIYFGEGSWLTVV.

This rearrangement joins TRBV6-5 to TRBJ2-7; D uncertain. The V end was cut by 0 bases, the J end by 1 base, with 13 bases between. The CDR3 has 16 residues. CDR1 is MNHEY and CDR2 is SVGAGI in the germline V gene. CDR3: CASSYSTGQVSYEQYF. DNA for the CDR3: TGTGCCAGCAGTTACTCTACCGGTCAGGTGTCCTACGAGCAGTACTTC.

The chain is built from TRBV9 and TRBJ1-2, with 7 bases lining up with TRBD1. In germline, CDR1 is SGDLS, CDR2 YYNGEE. The ends lost 3 bases at V and 4 bases at J; junction bases unmatched: 3. CDR3 length: 13 amino acids. The CDR3 DNA is TGTGCCAGCAGCGCTGACAGGGCCTATGGCTACACCTTC. Protein product: CASSADRAYGYTF.

This chain uses TRBV30 with TRBJ1-6; weak D call: TRBD1 (5 bases). Germline V gene data show CDR1 as GTSNPN and CDR2 as SVGIG (reference sequence). V lost 2 bases to trimming and J lost 9 bases, with 14 bases between them. The CDR3 is made up of 14 amino acids. The CDR3 nucleotides are TGTGCCTGGAGTCCCTCCCTGGGGGGTTCACCCCTCCACTTT. Residues: CAWSPSLGGSPLHF.

The V call is TRBV10-2, the J call TRBJ1-5; possible D gene TRBD1, 5 bases. V was trimmed by 7 bases and J by 3 bases, leaving 10 bases between them. Germline CDR1 reads WSHSY; CDR2 reads SAAADI. CDR3 length: 13 residues. CDR3 region: CASTPGLNQPQHF. CDR3 coding DNA: TGCGCCAGCACCCCAGGGCTCAATCAGCCCCAGCATTTT.

V is TRBV7-8 and J is TRBJ2-7; D unresolved. Trimming cost V 5 bases and J 7 bases, with 21 bases left between them. In germline, CDR1 is SGHVS, CDR2 FQNEAQ. The CDR3 loop spans 15 amino acids. The CDR3 here is CASSTENIQVAEQYF. CDR3 bases: TGTGCCAGCAGCACAGAAAACATCCAGGTGGCGGAGCAGTACTTC.

V and J are TRBV19 and TRBJ2-1, with 9 bases that match TRBD2. Germline trimming cut 3 bases from V and 8 bases from J; bases unmatched to any gene: 14. CDR3 size: 17 residues. Germline V lookup: CDR1 LNHDA, CDR2 SQIVND (reference sequence). CDR3 region: CASSMRLAGNLRDEQFF. Here the CDR3 DNA reads TGTGCCAGTAGTATGAGGCTAGCGGGGAACTTAAGGGATGAGCAGTTCTTC.

The J gene is TRBJ1-2, the V gene TRBV13, with 8 bases identical to TRBD1. With 5 bases clipped from V and 5 bases from J, the junction kept 7 bases outside the gene matches. The CDR3 runs to 14 residues. Germline V gives CDR1 PRHDT, CDR2 FYEKMQ (reference sequence). The CDR3 DNA sequence: TGTGCCAGCAGCGCGACAGGGGTCACATATGGCTACACCTTC. Protein product: CASSATGVTYGYTF.

The chain carries TRBV11-3 and TRBJ2-3; D may be TRBD1 (5 bases). Germline V gene lookup returns CDR1 SGHNT and CDR2 YENEEA. With 1 base removed from V and 1 base from J, the gap between germline ends came to 9 bases. This CDR3 is 15 amino acids long. This CDR3 reads CASSLGTGRTDTQYF. The CDR3 DNA is TGTGCCAGCAGCTTAGGAACAGGACGCACAGATACGCAGTATTTT.

The chain links TRBV19 to TRBJ1-1; possibly TRBD1 for D (6 bases). V lost 4 bases to trimming and J lost 7 bases, with 19 bases between them. The CDR3 has 15 amino acids. The germline gives CDR1 LNHDA, CDR2 SQIVND (reference sequence). CDR3 DNA: TGTGCCAGTAGTACACAGCAGGGGATAGATAATGAAGCTTTCTTT. Residues: CASSTQQGIDNEAFF.

The CDR3 region is CASSPRQAGGYTF. CDR3 sequence (DNA): TGTGCCAGCAGCCCTCGACAGGCGGGCGGCTACACCTTC. The chain uses TRBV7-2 and TRBJ1-2, with D possibly TRBD1 on 6 matching bases. V was trimmed by 5 bases and J by 8 bases, leaving 15 bases between them. Germline CDR1 reads SGHTA; CDR2 reads FQGNSA. This CDR3 contains 13 residues.

This rearrangement joins TRBV19 to TRBJ2-7; 9 bases match TRBD1. This CDR3 has 15 amino acids. CDR1 LNHDA and CDR2 SQIVND come from the germline V gene (reference sequence). The V and J ends lost 5 bases and 7 bases, in that order; junction bases with no gene match: 12. The CDR3 coding sequence is TGTGCCAGTAGTGCCCTACAGGGGGCTTCGGGAGAGCAGTACTTC. Translating gives CASSALQGASGEQYF.

V usage is TRBV9 and J usage is TRBJ2-7, with no clear D. In germline, CDR1 is SGDLS, CDR2 YYNGEE. CDR3 length: 15 amino acids. V dropped 0 bases and J dropped 0 bases, with 10 bases sitting between them. CDR3 sequence (DNA): TGTGCCAGCAGCGTAGGCGGCAGCTACTCCTACGAGCAGTACTTC. Translation: CASSVGGSYSYEQYF.

This clone was counted a single time. This sequence joins TRBV7-9 and TRBJ1-1; 8 bases fit TRBD1. With V trimmed by 5 bases and J by 3 bases, 5 bases remained unmatched. This CDR3 comprises 14 residues. The V gene's germline CDR1 is SEHNR and CDR2 FQNEAQ (reference sequence). Here the CDR3 reads CASSPGGRDTEAFF. The DNA of the CDR3 is TGTGCCAGCAGCCCAGGGGGCAGGGACACTGAAGCTTTCTTT.

The chain joins TRBV24-1 to TRBJ2-6; no firm D call. CDR1 is KGHDR, CDR2 SFDVKD, per germline. The CDR3 contains 15 residues. V was cut by 3 bases and J by 4 bases, with 9 bases left in between. As DNA, the CDR3 is TGTGCCACCAGTGATCCTAAACAGGGGGCCAACGTCCTGACTTTC. Protein: CATSDPKQGANVLTF.

The chain carries TRBV5-4 and TRBJ2-3, with 8 positions matching TRBD2. The CDR3 extends over 16 amino acids. V lost 2 bases, J lost 5 bases, and 10 bases stayed unmatched. Germline V gene sequence: CDR1 SGHNT, CDR2 YYREEE (reference sequence). CDR3 coding DNA: TGTGCCAGCAGCTTAGGATCTCGGACTAGCCTAGATACGCAGTATTTT. It yields the protein CASSLGSRTSLDTQYF. The full variable domain, completed using reference TRBV5-4 and TRBJ2-3, is ETGVTQSPTHLIKTRGQQVTLRCSSQSGHNTVSWYQQALGQGPQFIFQYYREEENGRGNFPPRFSGLQFPNYSSELNVNALELDDSALYLCASSLGSRTSLDTQYFGPGTRLTVL.

The gene calls are TRBV13 and TRBJ2-1; 7 nucleotides line up with TRBD1. V dropped 5 bases and J dropped 5; count of bases not matched to a gene: 3. Germline V gene lookup returns CDR1 PRHDT and CDR2 FYEKMQ (reference sequence). The CDR3 has 13 residues. CDR3 protein: CASSKDRHNEQFF. DNA of the CDR3: TGTGCCAGCAGCAAGGACAGGCACAATGAGCAGTTCTTC.

This clone appeared a single time. The CDR3 DNA reads TGCGCCAGCAGTCAGCCCAGGGGGAAGGTAAACACTGAAGCTTTCTTT. It specifies CASSQPRGKVNTEAFF. This rearrangement joins TRBV23-1 to TRBJ1-1, with TRBD1 matching over 7 bases. TRBV23-1 is assigned to the ORF class and has an uncertain function. This CDR3 comprises 16 residues. The V segment lost 3 bases and the J segment 2 bases; nucleotides outside the gene matches: 9.

The genes are TRBV12-5 and TRBJ2-2, with 9 bases aligning to TRBD1. Trimming at V came to 0 bases and at J to 6 bases, leaving 8 bases not matched to a gene. Germline V gives CDR1 LGHNT, CDR2 FRNRAP. CDR3 length: 17 amino acids. Here the CDR3 reads CASGLVFAGQGSGELFF. DNA for the CDR3: TGTGCTAGTGGTTTGGTCTTCGCGGGACAGGGCTCCGGGGAGCTGTTTTTT.

The gene calls are TRBV19 and TRBJ2-1; a weak D match, TRBD1 (6 bases). CDR1 LNHDA and CDR2 SQIVND come from the germline V gene (reference sequence). V gave up 5 bases and J gave up 6 bases, with 11 bases separating them. This CDR3 region has 13 residues. CDR3 nucleotides: TGTGCCAGTAGTCCACAGGGTCTCAATGAGCAGTTCTTC. This encodes CASSPQGLNEQFF.

This chain uses TRBV4-3 with TRBJ1-4, with D uncertain. The CDR3 contains 20 residues. Trimming took off 0 bases at V and 4 bases at J, with 24 bases between the two ends. Germline V gene sequence: CDR1 LGHNA, CDR2 YSLEER. CDR3 nucleotides: TGCGCCAGCAGCCAAGATCGGGAGCGGCAATTTAATCGGAATAATGAAAAACTGTTTTTT. Translation gives CASSQDRERQFNRNNEKLFF.

The rearrangement links TRBV5-8 to TRBJ1-2, with a tentative D call TRBD1 (6 bases). CDR3 length equals 15 residues. The V end lost 0 bases, the J end lost 13 bases, and 22 bases lay between the germline ends. The germline gives CDR1 SGHTS, CDR2 YDEGEE. In nucleotides, the CDR3 is TGTGCCAGCAGCTTGGGGACACCGGGACACCGCTTAAGCACCTTC. This codes for CASSLGTPGHRLSTF.

The chain joins TRBV7-8 to TRBJ2-5; D gene ambiguous. V was trimmed by 4 bases and J by 1 base, leaving 16 bases between them. Per the germline V gene, CDR1 is SGHVS and CDR2 is FQNEAQ. The length of the CDR3 is 16 residues. DNA of the CDR3: TGTGCCAGCAGCTCCGGAGTCGCGGTAGTCCAAGAGACCCAGTACTTC. It codes for CASSSGVAVVQETQYF.

The chain combines TRBV7-2 with TRBJ2-3; TRBD1 aligns across 9 bases. The ends lost 1 base at V and 0 bases at J; junction bases unmatched: 11. The CDR3 covers 19 residues. The V gene's germline CDR1 is SGHTA and CDR2 FQGNSA. The CDR3 loop is CASSLGAGTGTTSTDTQYF. The CDR3 DNA reads TGTGCCAGCAGCTTAGGGGCCGGGACAGGGACGACTAGCACAGATACGCAGTATTTT.

The rearrangement joins TRBV29-1 to TRBJ1-1, with D possibly being TRBD1 (5 bases). The germline V gene has CDR1 SQVTM and CDR2 ANQGSEA. The CDR3 covers 12 residues. Trimming took 8 bases from V and 5 from J, leaving 15 bases between them. CDR3 amino acids: CSPNPGSTEAFF. CDR3 bases: TGCAGCCCCAATCCAGGGTCGACTGAAGCTTTCTTT.

V usage is TRBV11-3 and J usage is TRBJ2-7; the D gene is possibly TRBD1 (6 bases). The length of the CDR3 is 14 residues. V gave up 5 bases and J gave up 4 bases, with 15 bases separating them. The germline V gene has CDR1 SGHNT and CDR2 YENEEA. CDR3: CASSGRDTEYEQYF. The DNA of the CDR3 is TGTGCCAGCAGCGGACGGGACACTGAATACGAGCAGTACTTC.

J is TRBJ2-7 and V is TRBV5-1; 10 nucleotides align to TRBD1. With V trimmed by 4 bases and J by 0 bases, 13 bases remained unmatched. The CDR3 loop spans 18 amino acids. Germline V gene sequence: CDR1 SGHRS, CDR2 YFSETQ. CDR3 residues: CASSPWATGGYSSYEQYF. In nucleotides, the CDR3 is TGCGCCAGCAGCCCCTGGGCGACAGGGGGCTATAGCTCCTACGAGCAGTACTTC.